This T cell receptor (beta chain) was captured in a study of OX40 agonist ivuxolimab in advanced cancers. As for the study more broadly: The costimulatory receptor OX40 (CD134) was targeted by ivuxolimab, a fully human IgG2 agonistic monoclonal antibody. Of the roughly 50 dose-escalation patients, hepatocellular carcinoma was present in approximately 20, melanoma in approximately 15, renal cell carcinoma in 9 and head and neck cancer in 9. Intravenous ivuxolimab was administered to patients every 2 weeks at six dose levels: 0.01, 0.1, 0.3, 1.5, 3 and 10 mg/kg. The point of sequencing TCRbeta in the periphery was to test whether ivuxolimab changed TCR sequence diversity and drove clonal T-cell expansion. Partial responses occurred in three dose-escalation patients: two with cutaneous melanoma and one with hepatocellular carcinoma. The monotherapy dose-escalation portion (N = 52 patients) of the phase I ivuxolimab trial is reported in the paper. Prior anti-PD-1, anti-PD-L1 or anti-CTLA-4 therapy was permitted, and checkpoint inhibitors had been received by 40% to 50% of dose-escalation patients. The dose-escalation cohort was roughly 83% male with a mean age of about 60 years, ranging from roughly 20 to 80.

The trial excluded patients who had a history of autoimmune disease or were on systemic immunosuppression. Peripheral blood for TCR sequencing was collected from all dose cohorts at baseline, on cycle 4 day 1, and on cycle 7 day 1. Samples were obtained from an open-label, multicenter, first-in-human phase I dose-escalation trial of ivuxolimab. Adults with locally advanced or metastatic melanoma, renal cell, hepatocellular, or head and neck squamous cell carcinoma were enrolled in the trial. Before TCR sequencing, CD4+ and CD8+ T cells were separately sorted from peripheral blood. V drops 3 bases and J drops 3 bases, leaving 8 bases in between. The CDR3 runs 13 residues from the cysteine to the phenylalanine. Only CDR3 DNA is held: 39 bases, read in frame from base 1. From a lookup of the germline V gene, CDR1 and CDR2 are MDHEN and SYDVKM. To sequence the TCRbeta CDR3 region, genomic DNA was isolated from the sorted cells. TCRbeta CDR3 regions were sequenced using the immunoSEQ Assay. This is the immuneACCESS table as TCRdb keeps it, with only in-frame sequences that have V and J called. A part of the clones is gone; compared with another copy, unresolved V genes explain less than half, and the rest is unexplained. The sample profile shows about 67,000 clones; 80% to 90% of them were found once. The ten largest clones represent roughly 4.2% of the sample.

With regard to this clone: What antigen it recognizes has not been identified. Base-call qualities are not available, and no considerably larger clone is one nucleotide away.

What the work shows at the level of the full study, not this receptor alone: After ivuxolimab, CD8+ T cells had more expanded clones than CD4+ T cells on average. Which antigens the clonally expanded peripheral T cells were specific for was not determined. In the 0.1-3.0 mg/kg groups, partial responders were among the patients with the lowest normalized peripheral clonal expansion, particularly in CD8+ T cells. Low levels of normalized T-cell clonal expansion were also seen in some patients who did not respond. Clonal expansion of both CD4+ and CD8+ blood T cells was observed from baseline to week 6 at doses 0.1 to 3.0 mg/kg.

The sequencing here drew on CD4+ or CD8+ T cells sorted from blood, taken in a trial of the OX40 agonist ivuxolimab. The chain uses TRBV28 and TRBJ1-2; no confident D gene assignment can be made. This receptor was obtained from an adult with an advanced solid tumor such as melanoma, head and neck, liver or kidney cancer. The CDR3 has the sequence CASSLWSDYGYTF. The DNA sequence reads TGTGCCAGCAGTTTGTGGTCAGACTATGGCTACACCTTC.